This T cell receptor (beta chain) was identified during a study of blood T cell repertoires in COVID-19. At the level of the study: From the United States, Italy and Spain came samples of acute and convalescent COVID-19. T cells, B-cell-depleted T cells, or PBMCs supplied cDNA or gDNA.

V lost 3 bases to trimming and J lost 0 bases, with 7 bases between them. Looked up from germline, CDR1 is SGHRS and CDR2 is YFSETQ. The CDR3 covers 13 residues. Original methodology: Reference gene primer amplification yielded estimated nucleated cell counts. Sequencing was performed with immunoSEQ multiplex PCR; in TCRdb, only in-frame clones are kept and a portion is missing. V and J calls and clone size are as listed in that table; D and trimming were resolved from the DNA. The sample shows roughly 280,000 clones, around nine tenths of them seen only once. It was during active infection that Seattle patients were enrolled and then longitudinally followed.

The source is a woman aged 55-70 years with COVID-19, enrolled during active disease. Sequenced material: peripheral blood. The chain links TRBV5-1 to TRBJ2-7, with D possibly matching TRBD2 (5 bases). CDR3: CASSSGSSYEQYF. CDR3 bases: TGCGCCAGCAGCTCGGGGAGCTCCTACGAGCAGTACTTC.